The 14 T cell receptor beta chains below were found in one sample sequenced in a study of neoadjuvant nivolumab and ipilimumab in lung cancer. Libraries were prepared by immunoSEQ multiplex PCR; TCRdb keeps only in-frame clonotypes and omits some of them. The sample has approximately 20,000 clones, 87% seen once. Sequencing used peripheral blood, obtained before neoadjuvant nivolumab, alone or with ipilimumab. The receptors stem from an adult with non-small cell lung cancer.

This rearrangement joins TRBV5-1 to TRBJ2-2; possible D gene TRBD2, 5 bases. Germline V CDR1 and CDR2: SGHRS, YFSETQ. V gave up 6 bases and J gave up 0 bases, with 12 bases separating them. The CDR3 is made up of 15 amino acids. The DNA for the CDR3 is TGCGCCAGCACCCGAGGGCCCCCGAACACCGGGGAGCTGTTTTTT. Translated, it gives CASTRGPPNTGELFF.

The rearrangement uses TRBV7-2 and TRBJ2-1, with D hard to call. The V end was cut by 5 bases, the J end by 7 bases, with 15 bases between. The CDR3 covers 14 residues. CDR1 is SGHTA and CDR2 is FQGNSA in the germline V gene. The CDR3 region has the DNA TGTGCCAGCAGCCCTCGGACGCGGCGGAATGAGCAGTTCTTC. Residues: CASSPRTRRNEQFF. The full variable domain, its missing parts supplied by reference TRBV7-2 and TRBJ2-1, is GAGVSQSPSNKVTEKGKDVELRCDPISGHTALYWYRQSLGQGLEFLIYFQGNSAPDKSGLPSDRFSAERTGGSVSTLTIQRTQQEDSAVYLCASSPRTRRNEQFFGPGTRLTVL.

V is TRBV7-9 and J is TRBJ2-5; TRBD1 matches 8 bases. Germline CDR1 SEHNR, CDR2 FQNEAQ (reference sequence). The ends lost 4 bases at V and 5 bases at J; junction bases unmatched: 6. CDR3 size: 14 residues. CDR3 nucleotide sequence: TGTGCCAGCAGCTCCGGACAGGGAAGGGAGACCCAGTACTTC. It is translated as CASSSGQGRETQYF.

CDR3 sequence reads: CASSFGGYGNTIYF. The CDR3 DNA is TGTGCCAGCAGCTTTGGGGGGTATGGAAACACCATATATTTT. V gene TRBV5-4 combines with J gene TRBJ1-3; the D gene is possibly TRBD1 (5 bases). The CDR3 is made up of 14 amino acids. CDR1 and CDR2 from the germline V gene are SGHNT and YYREEE (reference sequence). V was trimmed by 2 bases and J by 3 bases, leaving 9 bases between them.

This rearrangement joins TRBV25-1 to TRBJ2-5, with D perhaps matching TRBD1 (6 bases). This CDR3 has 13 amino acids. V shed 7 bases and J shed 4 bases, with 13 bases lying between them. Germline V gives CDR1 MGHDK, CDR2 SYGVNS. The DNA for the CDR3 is TGTGCCAGCACCCAGGGGCGAGGAGAGACCCAGTACTTC. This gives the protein CASTQGRGETQYF.

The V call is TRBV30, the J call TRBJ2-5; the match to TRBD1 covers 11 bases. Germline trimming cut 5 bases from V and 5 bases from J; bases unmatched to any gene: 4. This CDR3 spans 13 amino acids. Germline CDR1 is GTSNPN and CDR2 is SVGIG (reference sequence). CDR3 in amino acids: CAWAGTGGETQYF. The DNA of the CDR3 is TGTGCCTGGGCCGGGACAGGGGGGGAGACCCAGTACTTC. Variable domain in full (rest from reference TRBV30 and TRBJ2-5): SQTIHQWPATLVQPVGSPLSLECTVEGTSNPNLYWYRQAAGRGLQLLFYSVGIGQISSEVPQNLSASRPQDRQFILSSKKLLLSDSGFYLCAWAGTGGETQYFGPGTRLLVL.

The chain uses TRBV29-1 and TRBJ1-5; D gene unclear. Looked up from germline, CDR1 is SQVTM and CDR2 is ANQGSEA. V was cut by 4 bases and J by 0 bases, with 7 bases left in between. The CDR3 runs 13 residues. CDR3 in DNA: TGCAGCGTTGGGGAGTATAGCAATCAGCCCCAGCATTTT. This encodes CSVGEYSNQPQHF.

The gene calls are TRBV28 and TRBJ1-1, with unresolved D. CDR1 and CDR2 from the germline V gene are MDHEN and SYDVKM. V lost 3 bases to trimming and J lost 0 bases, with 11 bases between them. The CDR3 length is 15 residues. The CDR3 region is CASSLARRMNTEAFF. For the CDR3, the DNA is TGTGCCAGCAGTTTGGCCCGACGGATGAACACTGAAGCTTTCTTT. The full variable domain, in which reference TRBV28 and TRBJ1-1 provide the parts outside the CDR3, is DVKVTQSSRYLVKRTGEKVFLECVQDMDHENMFWYRQDPGLGLRLIYFSYDVKMKEKGDIPEGYSVSREKKERFSLILESASTNQTSMYLCASSLARRMNTEAFFGQGTRLTVV.

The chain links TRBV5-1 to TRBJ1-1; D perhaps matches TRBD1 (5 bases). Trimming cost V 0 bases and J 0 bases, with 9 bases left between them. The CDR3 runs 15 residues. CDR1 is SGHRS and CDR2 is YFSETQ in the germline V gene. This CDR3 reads CASSLGAGLNTEAFF. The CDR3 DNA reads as TGCGCCAGCAGCTTGGGGGCAGGGTTGAACACTGAAGCTTTCTTT.

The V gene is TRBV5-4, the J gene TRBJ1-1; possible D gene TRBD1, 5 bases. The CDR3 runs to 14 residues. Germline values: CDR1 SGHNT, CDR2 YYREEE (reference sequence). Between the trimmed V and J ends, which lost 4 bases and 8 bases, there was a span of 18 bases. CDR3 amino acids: CASSPYGGNREAFF. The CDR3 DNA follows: TGTGCCAGCAGCCCGTATGGGGGGAATCGCGAAGCTTTCTTT.

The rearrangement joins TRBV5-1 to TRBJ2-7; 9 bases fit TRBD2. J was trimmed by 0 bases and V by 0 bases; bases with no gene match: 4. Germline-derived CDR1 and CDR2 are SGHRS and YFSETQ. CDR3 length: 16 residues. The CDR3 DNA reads TGCGCCAGCAGCTTGGATGGTAGCGGGAGCTCCTACGAGCAGTACTTC. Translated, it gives CASSLDGSGSSYEQYF.

The CDR3 loop reads CSASRVGGYTF. CDR3 in DNA: TGCAGTGCTAGCCGGGTTGGGGGCTACACCTTC. The chain carries TRBV20-1 and TRBJ1-2, with D hard to call. V shed 3 bases and J shed 8 bases, with 10 bases lying between them. Germline loops: CDR1 DFQATT, CDR2 SNEGSKA (reference sequence). This CDR3 region has 11 residues.

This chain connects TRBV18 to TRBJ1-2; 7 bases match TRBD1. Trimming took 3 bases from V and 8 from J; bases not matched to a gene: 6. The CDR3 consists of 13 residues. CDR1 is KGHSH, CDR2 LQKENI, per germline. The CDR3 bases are TGTGCCAGCTCACCCGGGCAGGGGGACGGCTACACCTTC. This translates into CASSPGQGDGYTF.

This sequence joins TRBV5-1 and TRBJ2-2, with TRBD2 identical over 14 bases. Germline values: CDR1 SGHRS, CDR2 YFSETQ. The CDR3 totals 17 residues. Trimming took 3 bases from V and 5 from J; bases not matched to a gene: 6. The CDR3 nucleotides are TGCGCCAGCAGCTCTCCGGGACTAGCGGGAGAAACCGGGGAGCTGTTTTTT. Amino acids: CASSSPGLAGETGELFF.